This is a list of T cell receptor beta chains from one sample in a study of blood T cell repertoires in COVID-19. TCRdb's copy holds only in-frame clones and misses some; the assay was immunoSEQ multiplex PCR. The table has roughly 180,000 clones, around 79% seen once. Sequenced material: PBMCs or T cells enriched from blood (not recorded which). The receptors were sampled from a man over 45 who had recovered from COVID-19. CDR3s include the opening cysteine and the closing phenylalanine or tryptophan. D genes are given only for firm matches. Some rows mark clone size as missing; the rest say once, few, many or name a class of expanded clone.

clone size,D gene,V gene,J gene,CDR3 DNA,CDR3 protein
-,-,TRBV15,TRBJ2-7,TGTGCCACCAGCAGAGGAGGGACTGTCCTATACGAGCAGTACTTC,CATSRGGTVLYEQYF
-,TRBD2,TRBV29-1,TRBJ2-7,TGCAGCGTTGGGGAAACTAGCGGCTACGAGCAGTACTTC,CSVGETSGYEQYF
-,-,TRBV19,TRBJ2-1,TGTGCCAGTAGTATCATTAGTGGGCAGAGTGAGCAGTTCTTC,CASSIISGQSEQFF
once,TRBD1,TRBV4-1,TRBJ2-3,TGCGCCAGCAGCCAATTACAGGGGACCTCAGATACGCAGTATTTT,CASSQLQGTSDTQYF
-,-,TRBV2,TRBJ1-1,TGTGCCAGCAAGAGGACAGTCCGGTTTGAGAACACTGAAGCTTTCTTT,CASKRTVRFENTEAFF
-,-,TRBV7-8,TRBJ1-3,TGTGCCAGCAGCTTAGGAATGGGCGGAAACACCATATATTTT,CASSLGMGGNTIYF
-,-,TRBV18,TRBJ1-1,TGTGCCAGCTCATACGACATTGGGAACACTGAAGCTTTCTTT,CASSYDIGNTEAFF
-,-,TRBV2,TRBJ1-1,TGTGCCAGCAGTGAAACGGCACTGACAGGGAACACTGAAGCTTTCTTT,CASSETALTGNTEAFF
-,-,TRBV7-8,TRBJ1-1,TGTGCCAGCAGCCTATCGGGGGAGTGGAACACTGAAGCTTTCTTT,CASSLSGEWNTEAFF
-,-,TRBV7-9,TRBJ2-5,TGTGCCAGCAGCTTCTCAGGTCAAGAGACCCAGTACTTC,CASSFSGQETQYF
-,-,TRBV6-6,TRBJ2-3,TGTGCCAGCAGTTACGTTGGACAGCCCCCAGATACGCAGTATTTT,CASSYVGQPPDTQYF
-,-,TRBV28,TRBJ1-1,TGTGCCAGCAGCCCCCCGGTGAACACTGAAGCTTTCTTT,CASSPPVNTEAFF
-,TRBD1,TRBV7-2,TRBJ1-2,TGTGCCAGCAGGCGACAGGGGAGCTATGGCTACACCTTC,CASRRQGSYGYTF
-,TRBD1,TRBV7-6,TRBJ1-1,TGTGCCAGCGGGAGGTTCCCGGACAGGGGAGAGAGCACTGAAGCTTTCTTT,CASGRFPDRGESTEAFF
-,-,TRBV27,TRBJ1-2,TGTGCCAGCCACCAAGACAGGAACCTCTATGGCTACACCTTC,CASHQDRNLYGYTF
few,TRBD2,TRBV5-1,TRBJ2-1,TGCGCCAGCAGCCTTTGGTTCGTACGGAGGAGGACTAGCGGGAGGGACAATGAGCAGTTCTTC,CASSLWFVRRRTSGRDNEQFF
few,-,TRBV28,TRBJ1-6,TGTGCCAGCAGTTCGCGGTCGTATAATTCACCCCTCCACTTT,CASSSRSYNSPLHF
-,-,TRBV6-4,TRBJ1-1,TGTGCCAGCAGAGACACAGGGAAGACTGAAGCTTTCTTT,CASRDTGKTEAFF
-,TRBD2,TRBV25-1,TRBJ2-4,TGTGCCAGCAGTGAATTCGGGAGGGGCCCTGAAAACATTCAGTACTTC,CASSEFGRGPENIQYF
-,TRBD1,TRBV27,TRBJ2-3,TGTGCCAGCAGTTTATTGACAGGGGGAACCACAGATACGCAGTATTTT,CASSLLTGGTTDTQYF
-,TRBD2,TRBV4-2,TRBJ2-5,TGTGCCAGCAGCCGAGATGGACTAGCGGGGGGGTACCAAGAGACCCAGTACTTC,CASSRDGLAGGYQETQYF
-,TRBD1,TRBV4-1,TRBJ1-2,TGCGCCGTCAGGTTGAGGACAGGCATTTATGGCTACACCTTC,CAVRLRTGIYGYTF
once,TRBD1,TRBV5-4,TRBJ1-2,TGTGCCAGCAGCTTTACAGGGGGCATCTATGGCTACACCTTC,CASSFTGGIYGYTF
-,-,TRBV7-3,TRBJ1-1,TGTGCCAGCCACCTGGGGGGGGCGAACACTGAAGCTTTCTTT,CASHLGGANTEAFF
-,TRBD1,TRBV19,TRBJ1-1,TGTGCCAGTAGTATTGGCAGGGGGAGCACTGAAGCTTTCTTT,CASSIGRGSTEAFF
once,TRBD1,TRBV5-4,TRBJ1-2,TGTGCCAGCAGCTTGGGGGACAGGGGGCGGAATGGCTACACCTTC,CASSLGDRGRNGYTF
-,-,TRBV7-2,TRBJ2-3,TGTGCCAGCAGCCGCGCTTCGGGTTGGACAGATACGCAGTATTTT,CASSRASGWTDTQYF
-,-,TRBV25-1,TRBJ1-5,TGTGCCACCATTATCACAGGACCTGGCCAGCCCCAGCATTTT,CATIITGPGQPQHF
few,TRBD1,TRBV28,TRBJ2-7,TGTGCCAGCAGTTTAATAGGGGGCGCGAACGAGCAGTACTTC,CASSLIGGANEQYF
few,TRBD2,TRBV7-6,TRBJ2-7,TGTGCCAGCAGCCCAACGGGGGGGAGCTCCTACGAGCAGTACTTC,CASSPTGGSSYEQYF
-,-,TRBV29-1,TRBJ2-3,TGCAGCGTTGCCCCAGAGGGAGATACGCAGTATTTT,CSVAPEGDTQYF